The 17 T cell receptor beta chains below all came from one sample that was sequenced in a study of T cell responses to AZD1222 COVID-19 vaccine. The protocol was immunoSEQ multiplex PCR, while the TCRdb copy is restricted to in-frame clones and leaves out a portion. The sample holds roughly 150,000 clones, 70% to 90% seen once. This sample comprised peripheral blood, obtained on day 0 of AZD1222 vaccination. Receptors were obtained from an adult in good health.

CDR3 region: CSSASPDTQYF. CDR3 bases: TGCAGCTCCGCCTCTCCAGATACGCAGTATTTT. The gene calls are TRBV29-1 and TRBJ2-3; D is unresolved. Trimming cost V 8 bases and J 4 bases, with 10 bases left between them. CDR1 is SQVTM, CDR2 ANQGSEA, per germline. The CDR3 is 11 residues long.

Regarding this clone: Other DNA sequences in the same sample also yield this CDR3. J is TRBJ1-5 and V is TRBV10-3, with D uncertain. Between the trimmed V and J ends, which lost 9 bases and 0 bases, there was a span of 6 bases. The CDR3 has 12 residues. Germline values: CDR1 ENHRY, CDR2 SYGVKD. The CDR3 reads CAISDSNQPQHF. In DNA form, the CDR3 reads TGTGCCATAAGCGATAGCAATCAGCCCCAGCATTTT.

This rearrangement joins TRBV7-8 to TRBJ1-5; TRBD1 matches 7 bases. The CDR3 loop spans 14 amino acids. Germline V lookup: CDR1 SGHVS, CDR2 FQNEAQ. J was trimmed by 6 bases and V by 5 bases; bases with no gene match: 7. The CDR3 loop reads CASSQGVMSQPQHF. DNA for the CDR3: TGTGCCAGCAGCCAGGGGGTTATGAGTCAGCCCCAGCATTTT.

Remarks on this clone: The junction differs from germline at one of its ends, possibly a read error. J is TRBJ2-6 and V is TRBV6-5; tentatively, D is TRBD1 (5 bases). CDR1 is MNHEY, CDR2 SVGAGI, per germline. The CDR3 spans 15 residues. CDR3 nucleotides: TGTGCCAGCAGTTACGCAAGCTCTGGGGCCAACGTCCTAACTTTC. Translating it yields CASSYASSGANVLTF.

The chain recombines TRBV7-2 with TRBJ1-2, with 9 positions matching TRBD1. With V trimmed by 5 bases and J by 4 bases, 5 bases remained unmatched. Germline-derived CDR1 and CDR2 are SGHTA and FQGNSA. The CDR3 extends over 14 amino acids. The CDR3: CASSAKGQGYGYTF. The CDR3, as DNA: TGTGCCAGCAGCGCAAAGGGACAGGGCTATGGCTACACCTTC.

A few counts support this clone. This chain links TRBV30 with TRBJ1-6; the D gene is possibly TRBD1 (5 bases). This CDR3 is 13 amino acids long. The V end lost 0 bases, the J end lost 9 bases, and 9 bases lay between the germline ends. Germline-derived CDR1 and CDR2 are GTSNPN and SVGIG (reference sequence). In DNA form, the CDR3 reads TGTGCCTGGAGTGTACACAGGAGTTCACCCCTCCACTTT. Its translation is CAWSVHRSSPLHF.

This chain links TRBV5-1 with TRBJ2-1; 8 nucleotides line up with TRBD1. The V segment lost 4 bases and the J segment 7 bases; nucleotides outside the gene matches: 10. Germline V lookup: CDR1 SGHRS, CDR2 YFSETQ. This CDR3 region has 15 residues. CDR3 loop: CASSNGQGSVNEQFF. CDR3 DNA: TGCGCCAGCAGCAACGGACAGGGTTCTGTGAATGAGCAGTTCTTC.

V and J are TRBV7-2 and TRBJ1-2; 7 nucleotides line up with TRBD1. The CDR3 consists of 14 residues. Germline V gives CDR1 SGHTA, CDR2 FQGNSA. The V gene end was trimmed by 5 bases and the J gene end by 8 bases; junction bases not matched to a gene: 11. DNA for the CDR3: TGTGCCAGCAGCGAAACGGGACAGCTTCGGGGCTACACCTTC. Its translation is CASSETGQLRGYTF.

V gene TRBV7-9 combines with J gene TRBJ1-6; tentatively, D is TRBD1 (6 bases). The CDR3 covers 15 residues. Germline values: CDR1 SEHNR, CDR2 FQNEAQ (reference sequence). V lost 5 bases to trimming and J lost 8 bases, with 16 bases between them. The CDR3 sequence: CASSDRDITYSPLHF. The CDR3 DNA is TGTGCCAGCAGCGACCGGGACATAACCTATTCACCCCTCCACTTT.

Notes on this clone: The identical CDR3 is also encoded by other nucleotide sequences in the sample. V is TRBV12-3 or TRBV12-4 and J is TRBJ2-7; D is unclear. Trimming took off 6 bases at V and 3 bases at J, with 6 bases between the two ends. The CDR3 has 11 amino acids. The CDR3 is CASSSLYEQYF. In nucleotides, the CDR3 is TGTGCCAGCAGCTCTCTCTACGAGCAGTACTTC.

This chain joins TRBV9 and TRBJ1-2, with D possibly being TRBD1 (6 bases). Germline CDR1 is SGDLS and CDR2 is YYNGEE. Trimming took off 0 bases at V and 7 bases at J, with 10 bases between the two ends. This CDR3 has 13 residues. The DNA for the CDR3 is TGTGCCAGCAGCGTAGTAGGGGGGGCTGGCTACACCTTC. Translated, it gives CASSVVGGAGYTF. Full variable domain (missing parts from reference TRBV9 and TRBJ1-2): DSGVTQTPKHLITATGQRVTLRCSPRSGDLSVYWYQQSLDQGLQFLIQYYNGEERAKGNILERFSAQQFPDLHSELNLSSLELGDSALYFCASSVVGGAGYTFGSGTRLTVV.

The chain combines TRBV4-1 with TRBJ1-4, with a weak D call TRBD1 (5 bases). The V end lost 4 bases, the J end lost 8 bases, and 14 bases lay between the germline ends. The CDR3 has 14 residues. The germline CDR1 and CDR2 sequences are MGHRA and YSYEKL. CDR3 in DNA: TGCGCCAGCAGCCCACCAGGGTTTAGGGAAAAACTGTTTTTT. Amino acids: CASSPPGFREKLFF.

The V call is TRBV5-1, the J call TRBJ2-5; TRBD1 matches at 8 bases. This CDR3 spans 14 amino acids. Germline V lookup: CDR1 SGHRS, CDR2 YFSETQ. V lost 5 bases to trimming and J lost 4 bases; unmatched junction nucleotides: 7. CDR3 sequence: CASRRTGRGETQYF. In DNA form, the CDR3 reads TGCGCCAGCAGAAGGACAGGGCGTGGAGAGACCCAGTACTTC.

The chain is built from TRBV19 and TRBJ1-5; D gene ambiguous. Germline V lookup: CDR1 LNHDA, CDR2 SQIVND (reference sequence). Trimming shortened V by 3 bases and J by 14 bases, and 14 bases separated the two germline ends. This CDR3 spans 12 amino acids. The CDR3 here is CASSIFAGIEHF. As DNA, the CDR3 is TGTGCCAGTAGTATCTTTGCGGGGATCGAGCATTTT.

As for this clone: One end of the junction fails to match germline, which may point to a read error. The chain couples TRBV19 to TRBJ1-5, with a tentative D call TRBD1 (6 bases). In germline, CDR1 is LNHDA, CDR2 SQIVND (reference sequence). The CDR3 has 16 residues. For the CDR3, the DNA is TGTGCCAGTAGTATATGGTCAGGGGCGGAGAATCGGCCCCAGCATTTT. It encodes CASSIWSGAENRPQHF.

The V gene is TRBV28, the J gene TRBJ2-1; 7 positions agree with TRBD1. CDR1 and CDR2 from the germline V gene are MDHEN and SYDVKM. The CDR3 runs 15 residues. The V gene end was trimmed by 6 bases and the J gene end by 0 bases; junction bases not matched to a gene: 5. The CDR3 DNA is TGTGCCAGCAGCTCCGGGACAGTCTCCTACAATGAGCAGTTCTTC. It yields the protein CASSSGTVSYNEQFF.

A single count supports this clone. The chain uses TRBV6-5 and TRBJ1-2; TRBD1 matches at 7 bases. After removal of 5 bases from V and 2 bases from J, the junction contained 2 bases not matched to a gene. This CDR3 region has 13 residues. The germline V gene encodes CDR1 MNHEY and CDR2 SVGAGI. CDR3 sequence: CASSQGQNYGYTF. As DNA, the CDR3 is TGTGCCAGCAGTCAGGGACAGAACTATGGCTACACCTTC.